The clone carrying this T cell receptor (beta chain) was recorded only once. Its antigen remains unknown. The data are from a study of circulating and synovial CD4+ cells in juvenile arthritis. Notes on the study in general: Bulk blood CD4 samples held at least an order of magnitude more or fewer genomes than CPL. Compared with bulk blood, circulating pathogenic-like lymphocytes shared substantially more CDR3 sequences with synovial T cells. The pathogenic-like versus bulk T cell difference escaped Vbeta family analysis. These repertoires were less diverse than bulk blood CD4 repertoires.

The CDR3 length is 12 residues. Germline V gives CDR1 MDHEN, CDR2 SYDVKM. V lost 5 bases, J lost 5 bases, and 9 bases lay in between. TCRdb's copy holds only in-frame clones and misses some; the assay was immunoSEQ multiplex PCR. The table records about 32,000 clones, around 96% of them present only once. This sequence originates from a human donor with juvenile idiopathic arthritis. J is TRBJ1-2 and V is TRBV28; D not certain. Material: CD4+ T cells from blood. The CDR3 nucleotides read TGTGCCAGCAGTCCCCCCCTGTATGGCTACACCTTC. Protein sequence: CASSPPLYGYTF.